Below, 30 T cell receptor beta chains from the same sample are listed, as sequenced in a study of T cell repertoires in cytomegalovirus infection. TCRdb re-derived calls from the reads in MiXCR, one entry per CDR3 protein. This table has 300,000 or so distinct CDR3 sequences, just under 25% appearing once. Their cognate antigens are unknown. The material was cultured PBMCs, obtained from culture after CMV antigen stimulation. Every receptor here comes from a human donor in good health (CMV status not recorded). Some clones in this sample may be carry-over from other donors' samples.

The chain employs TRBV19 and TRBJ1-5, with no clear D. The CDR3 extends over 15 amino acids. The germline CDR1 and CDR2 sequences are LNHDA and SQIVND (reference sequence). Trimming cost V 3 bases and J 5 bases, with 14 bases left between them. Here the CDR3 DNA reads TGTGCCAGTAGTATTACGAACCGCCGTGATCAGCCCCAGCATTTT. Translated: CASSITNRRDQPQHF. The whole variable domain, remainder taken from reference TRBV19 and TRBJ1-5, is DGGITQSPKYLFRKEGQNVTLSCEQNLNHDAMYWYRQDPGQGLRLIYYSQIVNDFQKGDIAEGYSVSREKKESFPLTVTSAQKNPTAFYLCASSITNRRDQPQHFGDGTRLSIL.

J is TRBJ2-1 and V is TRBV9; 14 bases agree with TRBD2. The junction had 6 bases not matched to a gene; V was cut back by 4 bases and J by 6 bases. The CDR3 runs to 16 residues. In germline, CDR1 is SGDLS, CDR2 YYNGEE. The CDR3 DNA reads TGTGCCAGCAGCACAGCCGGGACTAGCGGGAGCAATGAGCAGTTCTTC. This gives the protein CASSTAGTSGSNEQFF.

The chain has TRBV27 and TRBJ2-1; no clear D gene. CDR3 length equals 13 residues. V lost 4 bases to trimming and J lost 5 bases, with 9 bases between them. The germline CDR1 and CDR2 sequences are MNHEY and SMNVEV (reference sequence). The CDR3 here is CASSSHLDNEQFF. In DNA form, the CDR3 reads TGTGCCAGCAGTTCTCACCTTGACAATGAGCAGTTCTTC.

V is TRBV11-2 and J is TRBJ1-5, with 7 bases fitting TRBD1. The CDR3 has 15 residues. Germline lookup yields CDR1 SGHAT and CDR2 FQNNGV. V shed 0 bases, J shed 6 bases, and the junction held 5 bases outside the gene matches. The CDR3 DNA sequence: TGTGCCAGCAGCTTAGATACAGGGGAGACTCAGCCCCAGCATTTT. This translates into CASSLDTGETQPQHF.

This clonotype was detected a few times. The J gene is TRBJ2-1, the V gene TRBV11-1, with D perhaps TRBD2 (6 bases). V dropped 5 bases and J dropped 7 bases, with 21 bases sitting between them. Germline V gene sequence: CDR1 SGHAT, CDR2 FQDESV (reference sequence). The CDR3 extends over 16 amino acids. The CDR3 nucleotides read TGTGCCAGCAGCCCCCGGGCCGGCGGGGCGATGAATGAGCAGTTCTTC. This encodes CASSPRAGGAMNEQFF.

This clonotype came up many times. V gene TRBV4-3 combines with J gene TRBJ1-4, with D unclear. CDR1 is LGHNA, CDR2 YSLEER, per germline. This CDR3 is built from 18 residues. With 3 bases removed from V and 5 bases from J, the gap between germline ends came to 22 bases. Here the CDR3 reads CASSQDAPSIPPNEKLFF. The CDR3 DNA is TGCGCCAGCAGCCAGGATGCCCCGTCCATTCCCCCGAATGAAAAACTGTTTTTT.

There are a few counts of this clonotype. This rearrangement joins TRBV27 to TRBJ1-5; 9 nucleotides align to TRBD1. There are 12 residues in the CDR3. With V trimmed by 8 bases and J by 5 bases, 1 base remained unmatched. CDR1 is MNHEY and CDR2 is SMNVEV in the germline V gene (reference sequence). The CDR3 region is CASGDRDQPQHF. CDR3 bases: TGTGCCAGCGGGGACAGGGATCAGCCCCAGCATTTT.

The chain uses TRBV11-3 and TRBJ2-5; D is perhaps TRBD2 (5 bases). CDR3 length: 14 amino acids. Per germline, CDR1 SGHNT and CDR2 YENEEA. V lost 6 bases, J lost 3 bases, and 14 bases lay in between. The CDR3 region has the DNA TGTGCCAGCAGTCTTAGGACTCGCGAAGAGACCCAGTACTTC. Amino acids: CASSLRTREETQYF.

The gene calls are TRBV6-2 or TRBV6-3 and TRBJ1-1; the D gene is possibly TRBD1 (5 bases). CDR1 and CDR2 from the germline V gene are MNHEY and SVGEGT. The CDR3 sequence is 12 residues long. Trimming took 8 bases from V and 5 from J, leaving 12 bases between them. CDR3 in amino acids: CASQTPGTEAFF. CDR3 in DNA: TGTGCCAGCCAAACCCCAGGGACTGAAGCTTTCTTT.

The rearrangement uses TRBV9 and TRBJ2-7, with D unclear. The length of the CDR3 is 15 residues. Germline lookup yields CDR1 SGDLS and CDR2 YYNGEE. The V gene lost 0 bases and the J gene lost 1 base, with 11 bases spanning the gap. The CDR3 protein is CASSVEAGWSYEQYF. CDR3 DNA sequence: TGTGCCAGCAGCGTAGAGGCAGGCTGGTCCTACGAGCAGTACTTC.

The chain links TRBV4-1 to TRBJ2-1; no clear D gene. The length of the CDR3 is 16 residues. V shed 0 bases and J shed 4 bases, with 13 bases lying between them. Germline CDR1 MGHRA, CDR2 YSYEKL. CDR3 nucleotides: TGCGCCAGCAGCCAAGAGACCAGACGCCATTACAATGAGCAGTTCTTC. Translation: CASSQETRRHYNEQFF.

This clonotype was picked up a small number of times. This chain uses TRBV6-1 with TRBJ1-5, with 10 bases aligning to TRBD1. V was pared by 6 bases and J by 7 bases, with 9 bases of the junction left unmatched. The CDR3 is 15 residues long. Per the germline V gene, CDR1 is MNHNS and CDR2 is SASEGT. The CDR3 sequence is CASSTIRDRGQPQHF. Here the CDR3 DNA reads TGTGCCAGCAGCACTATACGGGACAGGGGACAGCCCCAGCATTTT.

V is TRBV29-1 and J is TRBJ1-3; D ambiguous. Germline V lookup: CDR1 SQVTM, CDR2 ANQGSEA. The CDR3 extends over 15 amino acids. V was shortened by 0 bases and J by 0 bases, with 9 bases between the two germline ends. The CDR3 spells CSVEDPQSSGNTIYF. As DNA, the CDR3 is TGCAGCGTTGAAGATCCCCAAAGCTCTGGAAACACCATATATTTT.

This clonotype came up a few times. The rearrangement uses TRBV6-2 or TRBV6-3 and TRBJ2-1; D remains unclear. The ends were cut back, 6 bases at V and 8 bases at J, with 8 bases in the middle. Germline V gene lookup returns CDR1 MNHEY and CDR2 SVGEGT. The CDR3 loop spans 11 amino acids. The CDR3 nucleotides read TGTGCCAGCAGGGACCTCCATGAGCAGTTCTTC. Its protein is CASRDLHEQFF.

This chain uses TRBV11-2 with TRBJ1-1; no definite D call. V was clipped by 2 bases and J by 8 bases, with 6 bases between them. Germline loops: CDR1 SGHAT, CDR2 FQNNGV. This CDR3 has 11 residues. CDR3 region: CASSLQEEAFF. The CDR3 DNA sequence: TGTGCCAGCAGCTTACAGGAAGAAGCTTTCTTT.

This clonotype was detected only a few times. CDR3 protein: CASSSLDVYQETQYF. In DNA, the CDR3 is TGTGCCAGCAGTTCATTAGATGTCTACCAAGAGACCCAGTACTTC. The chain is built from TRBV12-3 or TRBV12-4 and TRBJ2-5; D not certain. V gave up 4 bases and J gave up 0 bases, with 12 bases separating them. This CDR3 is built from 15 residues.

This clonotype has a handful of counts. The chain employs TRBV19 and TRBJ2-2, with D perhaps TRBD2 (5 bases). Germline CDR1 LNHDA, CDR2 SQIVND (reference sequence). This CDR3 comprises 18 residues. V was clipped by 1 base and J by 7 bases, with 22 bases between them. The CDR3 DNA sequence: TGTGCCAGTAGTATAGGTACCCGCGGATGGAGCCGGGACGGGGAGCTGTTTTTT. Translated, it gives CASSIGTRGWSRDGELFF.

This chain connects TRBV20-1 to TRBJ2-3; 14 bases are a match to TRBD2. Germline V gene lookup returns CDR1 DFQATT and CDR2 SNEGSKA (reference sequence). V shed 4 bases and J 4 bases; nucleotides not matched to a gene: 4. CDR3 length equals 15 residues. In DNA form, the CDR3 reads TGCAGTGCTACCAAGGGACTAGCGGGAGCAGATACGCAGTATTTT. Amino acids: CSATKGLAGADTQYF.

The chain employs TRBV11-2 and TRBJ2-7; D possibly uses TRBD1 or TRBD2 (5 bases each). This CDR3 is 14 amino acids long. In germline, CDR1 is SGHAT, CDR2 FQNNGV. V lost 2 bases, J lost 6 bases, and 14 bases lay in between. CDR3 region: CASSLTAGAGEQYV. CDR3 nucleotide sequence: TGTGCCAGCAGCTTAACCGCCGGGGCAGGCGAGCAGTACGTC.

There are a few counts of this clonotype. The chain carries TRBV6-5 and TRBJ2-1, with TRBD2 matching over 9 bases. From germline, CDR1 is MNHEY and CDR2 SVGAGI. CDR3 length: 15 residues. Trimming at V came to 2 bases and at J to 10 bases, leaving 9 bases not matched to a gene. CDR3 nucleotide sequence: TGTGCCAGCAGTTACGGGGCTAGCGGGATTTGGGAGCAGTTCTTC. Protein sequence: CASSYGASGIWEQFF.

The gene calls are TRBV7-2 and TRBJ2-7, with D unresolved. The V end lost 5 bases, the J end lost 3 bases, and 11 bases lay between the germline ends. In germline, CDR1 is SGHTA, CDR2 FQGNSA. CDR3 length: 13 amino acids. The CDR3 region has the DNA TGTGCCAGCAGCCACCCTTTTAGCTACGAGCAGTACTTC. Translated, it gives CASSHPFSYEQYF.

The V call is TRBV11-2, the J call TRBJ2-2, with a possible D match to TRBD1 (5 bases). Trimming cost V 7 bases and J 5 bases, with 23 bases left between them. Germline values: CDR1 SGHAT, CDR2 FQNNGV. The CDR3 has 17 amino acids. The CDR3 sequence is CASKEKAGQGNTGELFF. CDR3 bases: TGTGCCAGCAAAGAAAAAGCCGGGCAGGGCAATACCGGGGAGCTGTTTTTT.

In this sample, this clonotype turned up many times. The V call is TRBV28, the J call TRBJ2-3; the match to TRBD2 covers 7 bases. Trimming took 1 base from V and 2 from J; bases not matched to a gene: 3. The CDR3 totals 15 residues. Germline loops: CDR1 MDHEN, CDR2 SYDVKM. This chain's CDR3 is CASSLSSGNTDTQYF. The CDR3 DNA reads TGTGCCAGCAGTTTATCGAGCGGGAACACAGATACGCAGTATTTT.

The V and J genes are TRBV11-1 and TRBJ2-7; D possibly corresponds to TRBD2 (6 bases). Germline loops: CDR1 SGHAT, CDR2 FQDESV (reference sequence). This CDR3 spans 15 amino acids. Trimming removed 0 bases at V and 3 bases at J, with 12 bases between. The CDR3 spells CASSLASGLSYEQYF. CDR3 nucleotide sequence: TGTGCCAGCAGCTTAGCTTCCGGACTAAGCTACGAGCAGTACTTC. Together with reference TRBV11-1 and TRBJ2-7, the CDR3 gives the full variable domain: EAEVAQSPRYKITEKSQAVAFWCDPISGHATLYWYRQILGQGPELLVQFQDESVVDDSQLPKDRFSAERLKGVDSTLKIQPAELGDSAMYLCASSLASGLSYEQYFGPGTRLTVT.

This clonotype was counted between two and nine times. The CDR3 region has the DNA TGTGCCAGCAGCTTGGAGTTGCGGTCATATAATTCACCCCTCCACTTT. Translating it yields CASSLELRSYNSPLHF. The rearrangement uses TRBV5-5 and TRBJ1-6; no clear D. CDR3 length equals 16 residues. Per germline, CDR1 SGHKS and CDR2 YYEKEE (reference sequence). Trimming cost V 0 bases and J 4 bases, with 11 bases left between them.

This clonotype came up a few times. The chain is built from TRBV11-2 and TRBJ2-7; D is unclear. Trimming removed 3 bases at V and 3 bases at J, with 9 bases between. The CDR3 has 13 residues. CDR1 and CDR2 from the germline V gene are SGHAT and FQNNGV. CDR3 DNA: TGTGCCAGCAGCTTGGGGTTGGGCTACGAGCAGTACGTC. It codes for CASSLGLGYEQYV.

In this sample, this clonotype turned up a few times. J is TRBJ1-3 and V is TRBV18; possibly TRBD1 for D (6 bases). CDR3 length: 17 amino acids. Germline V gene lookup returns CDR1 KGHSH and CDR2 LQKENI. Trimming cost V 3 bases and J 0 bases, with 15 bases left between them. The CDR3 nucleotides read TGTGCCAGCTCACCCGACCGGGGGCTTGCCTCTGGAAACACCATATATTTT. This codes for CASSPDRGLASGNTIYF.

In the case of this clonotype: A much larger clonotype is one base distant, so this may be a read error. The J gene is TRBJ2-3, the V gene TRBV7-2; TRBD1 matches 7 bases. In germline, CDR1 is SGHTA, CDR2 FQGNSA. The trim removed 6 bases at V and 7 bases at J, leaving 10 bases unmatched. The CDR3 extends over 14 amino acids. CDR3 DNA: TGTGCCAGCAGGGGGACAGTGGGGACACATACGCAGTATTTT. Translation gives CASRGTVGTHTQYF.

The genes are TRBV6-5 and TRBJ1-1; 7 positions match TRBD1. Germline CDR1 MNHEY, CDR2 SVGAGI. V was pared by 0 bases and J by 4 bases, with 8 bases of the junction left unmatched. The CDR3 is 16 residues long. Here the CDR3 DNA reads TGTGCCAGCAGTTACTCGAGGGGGCCCCGGGGCACTGAAGCTTTCTTT. Its translation: CASSYSRGPRGTEAFF.

Only a few counts were recorded for this clonotype. The genes are TRBV20-1 and TRBJ2-1; D is ambiguous. The CDR3 spans 15 residues. V was shortened by 1 base and J by 2 bases, with 12 bases between the two germline ends. Germline lookup yields CDR1 DFQATT and CDR2 SNEGSKA (reference sequence). In DNA form, the CDR3 reads TGCAGTGCTAGAGGAGTGGTGCCGGCCTACAATGAGCAGTTCTTC. Amino acid sequence: CSARGVVPAYNEQFF.